This T cell receptor (beta chain) was recovered during a study of blood T cell repertoires in COVID-19. Study in general: Researchers got acute and convalescent COVID-19 samples from the United States, Italy and Spain. The cDNA or gDNA used as material had been derived from T cells, B-cell-depleted T cells, or PBMCs.

Assay: immunoSEQ multiplex PCR; the TCRdb copy retains only in-frame clones and omits some. Counted here are about 190,000 clones, about nine tenths occurring once; the ten biggest clones make up around 7%. This TCR was recovered from a man aged 35 to 55 with acute or convalescent COVID-19. Sequenced: peripheral blood.

CDR3 amino acids: CASTDRDRVYEQYF. The DNA of the CDR3 is TGTGCCAGTACCGACCGGGACAGGGTTTACGAGCAGTACTTC. This sequence joins TRBV19 and TRBJ2-7; TRBD1 matches at 9 bases. CDR3 size: 14 residues. Germline CDR1 reads LNHDA; CDR2 reads SQIVND (reference sequence). V dropped 7 bases and J dropped 4; count of bases not matched to a gene: 8.